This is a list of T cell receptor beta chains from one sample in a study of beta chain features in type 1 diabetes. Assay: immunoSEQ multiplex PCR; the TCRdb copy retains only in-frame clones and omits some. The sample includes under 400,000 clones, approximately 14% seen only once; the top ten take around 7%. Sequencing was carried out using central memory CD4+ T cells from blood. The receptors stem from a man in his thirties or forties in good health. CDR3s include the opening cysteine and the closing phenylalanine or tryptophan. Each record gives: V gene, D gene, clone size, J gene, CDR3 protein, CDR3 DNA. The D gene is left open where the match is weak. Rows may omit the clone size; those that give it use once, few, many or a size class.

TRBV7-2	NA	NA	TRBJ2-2	CASSLRGGELFF	TGTGCCAGCAGCTTACGGGGCGGGGAGCTGTTTTTT
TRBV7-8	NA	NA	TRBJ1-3	CASSGQSRGLAGNTIYF	TGTGCCAGCAGCGGCCAAAGCAGGGGCCTCGCTGGAAACACCATATATTTT
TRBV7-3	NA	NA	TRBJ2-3	CASSSGGTDTQYF	TGTGCCAGCAGCTCTGGGGGCACAGATACGCAGTATTTT
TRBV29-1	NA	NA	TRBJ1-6	CSVRGQRNSPLHF	TGCAGCGTCCGAGGACAGAGGAATTCACCCCTCCACTTT
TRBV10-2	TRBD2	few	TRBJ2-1	CASSLAGGGNEQFF	TGCGCCAGCTCCCTAGCGGGAGGAGGGAATGAGCAGTTCTTC
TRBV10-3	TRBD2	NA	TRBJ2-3	CASRTSGTDTQYF	TGTGCCAGCAGGACTAGCGGGACAGATACGCAGTATTTT
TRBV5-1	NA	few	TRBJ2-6	CASSLSTLGANVLTF	TGCGCCAGCAGCTTGTCTACTCTCGGGGCCAACGTCCTGACTTTC
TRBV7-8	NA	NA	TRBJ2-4	CASSLTGYKNIQYF	TGTGCCAGCAGCTTAACGGGTTACAAAAACATTCAGTACTTC
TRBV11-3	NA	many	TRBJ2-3	CASSPGGGPTDTQYF	TGTGCCAGCAGCCCTGGAGGGGGGCCCACAGATACGCAGTATTTT
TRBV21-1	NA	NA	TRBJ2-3	CASTYGEGNGTDTQYF	TGTGCCAGCACCTATGGTGAGGGAAACGGCACAGATACGCAGTATTTT
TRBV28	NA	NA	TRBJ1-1	CASRTPITEAFF	TGTGCCAGCAGAACACCCATTACTGAAGCTTTCTTT
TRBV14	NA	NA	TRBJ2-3	CASSQGYKKYF	TGTGCCAGCAGCCAAGGTTACAAAAAGTATTTT
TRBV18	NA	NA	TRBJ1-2	CASSPRVTNYGYTF	TGTGCCAGCTCACCCCGAGTGACTAACTATGGCTACACCTTC
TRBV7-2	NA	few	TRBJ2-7	CASSLARYEQYF	TGTGCCAGCAGCTTAGCGCGATACGAGCAGTACTTC
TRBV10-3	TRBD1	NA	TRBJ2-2	CAIRPGQGGTGELFF	TGTGCCATCAGACCGGGACAGGGGGGGACCGGGGAGCTGTTTTTT
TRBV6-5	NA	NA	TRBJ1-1	CASSEAGSVGAFF	TGTGCCAGCAGTGAAGCAGGGTCTGTTGGAGCTTTCTTT
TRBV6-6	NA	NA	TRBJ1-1	CASSRTNTEAFF	TGTGCCAGCAGTCGGACGAACACTGAAGCTTTCTTT
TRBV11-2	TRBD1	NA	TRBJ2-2	CASSAGQGGTGELFF	TGTGCCAGCAGCGCGGGACAGGGAGGGACCGGGGAGCTGTTTTTT
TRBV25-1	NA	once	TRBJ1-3	CASSDPGRNTIYF	TGTGCCAGCAGTGACCCGGGGAGGAACACCATATATTTT
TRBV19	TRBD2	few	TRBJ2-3	CASSKLAGVADTQYF	TGTGCCAGTAGCAAACTAGCGGGAGTGGCAGATACGCAGTATTTT
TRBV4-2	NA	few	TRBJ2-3	CASSQERIGTDTQYF	TGTGCCAGCAGCCAAGAGCGGATTGGGACAGATACGCAGTATTTT
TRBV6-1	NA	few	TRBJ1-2	CASSEAWRGNGYTF	TGTGCCAGCAGTGAAGCGTGGAGGGGTAATGGCTACACCTTC
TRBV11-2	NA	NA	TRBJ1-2	CASSTQGGLYGYTF	TGTGCCAGCAGCACCCAAGGGGGTCTCTATGGCTACACCTTC
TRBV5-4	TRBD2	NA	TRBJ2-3	CASSSKTGGGLSTDTQYF	TGTGCCAGCAGCTCAAAAACGGGAGGGGGGCTCAGCACAGATACGCAGTATTTT
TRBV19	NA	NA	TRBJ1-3	CATSLRAPGNTIYF	TGTGCCACCTCACTTCGGGCCCCTGGAAACACCATATATTTT
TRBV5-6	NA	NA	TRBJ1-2	CASSSRRGGYTF	TGTGCCAGCAGCTCGCGGCGGGGAGGCTACACCTTC
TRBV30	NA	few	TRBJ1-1	CAWSVHRDLSTLRRTEAFF	TGTGCCTGGAGTGTACACAGGGATTTATCTACTTTGAGACGAACTGAAGCTTTCTTT
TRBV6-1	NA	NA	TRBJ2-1	CASSEQPAGNEQFF	TGTGCCAGCAGTGAACAACCCGCCGGGAATGAGCAGTTCTTC
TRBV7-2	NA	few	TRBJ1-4	CASSLVTRDEKLFF	TGTGCCAGCAGCTTAGTAACGAGGGACGAAAAACTGTTTTTT
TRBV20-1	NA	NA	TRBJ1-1	CSARVWEEAFF	TGCAGTGCTAGAGTGTGGGAAGAAGCTTTCTTT
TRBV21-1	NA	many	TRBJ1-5	CASSRRTGGDCSNQPQHF	TGTGCCAGCAGCAGAAGGACAGGGGGCGACTGTAGCAATCAGCCCCAGCATTTT
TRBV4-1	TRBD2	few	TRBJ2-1	CASSQGASGASYNEQFF	TGCGCCAGCAGCCAAGGCGCTAGCGGGGCTTCCTACAATGAGCAGTTCTTC
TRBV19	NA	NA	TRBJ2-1	CASSFRGPSLGRDEQFF	TGTGCCAGTAGTTTTAGAGGACCGAGTTTAGGTCGTGATGAGCAGTTCTTC
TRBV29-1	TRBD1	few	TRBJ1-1	CSVCRDRGGEAFF	TGCAGCGTATGCCGGGACAGGGGAGGTGAAGCTTTCTTT
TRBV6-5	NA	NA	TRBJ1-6	CASSYGSSYNSPLHF	TGTGCCAGCAGTTACGGGAGCTCCTATAATTCACCCCTCCACTTT
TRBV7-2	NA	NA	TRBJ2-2	CASSLYSGELFF	TGTGCCAGCAGCCTATACAGCGGGGAGCTGTTTTTT
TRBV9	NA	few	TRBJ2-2	CASSVGVDPGELFF	TGTGCCAGCAGCGTAGGCGTAGACCCCGGGGAGCTGTTTTTT
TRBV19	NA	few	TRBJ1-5	CASSQSGGNQPQHF	TGTGCCAGTAGCCAATCCGGCGGCAATCAGCCCCAGCATTTT
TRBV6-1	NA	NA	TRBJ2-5	CASSKSGEETQYF	TGTGCCAGCAGTAAATCTGGGGAAGAGACCCAGTACTTC
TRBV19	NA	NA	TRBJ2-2	CASSRTEGYTGELFF	TGTGCCAGTAGTAGGACAGAGGGATACACCGGGGAGCTGTTTTTT
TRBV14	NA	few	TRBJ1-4	CASRPRGNSNEKLFF	TGTGCCAGCAGACCCCGGGGGAACTCTAATGAAAAACTGTTTTTT
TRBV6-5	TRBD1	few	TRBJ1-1	CASSYGDRRFNTEAFF	TGTGCCAGCAGTTACGGGGACAGGAGGTTTAACACTGAAGCTTTCTTT
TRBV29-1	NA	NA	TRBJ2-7	CSVNSKGSYEQYF	TGCAGCGTTAATAGTAAGGGTAGCTACGAGCAGTACTTC
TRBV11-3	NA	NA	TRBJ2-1	CASSLFAEQFF	TGTGCCAGCAGCTTATTTGCCGAGCAGTTCTTC
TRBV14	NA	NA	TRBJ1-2	CASSQGRGDYGYTF	TGTGCCAGCAGCCAAGGTCGAGGAGACTATGGCTACACCTTC
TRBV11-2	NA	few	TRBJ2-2	CASTVPGWSTGELFF	TGTGCCAGCACCGTTCCGGGATGGAGCACGGGGGAGCTGTTTTTT
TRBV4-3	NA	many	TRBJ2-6	CASSQGSPSSGANVLTF	TGCGCCAGCAGCCAAGGTAGTCCGTCCTCTGGGGCCAACGTCCTGACTTTC
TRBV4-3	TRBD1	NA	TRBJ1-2	CASSQILGQGTGYTF	TGCGCCAGCAGCCAAATCCTGGGACAGGGTACCGGCTACACCTTC
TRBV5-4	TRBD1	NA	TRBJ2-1	CASSPGTGFSNEQFF	TGTGCCAGCAGCCCTGGGACAGGGTTTTCGAATGAGCAGTTCTTC
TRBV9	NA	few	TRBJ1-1	CASSREPGDTEAFF	TGTGCCAGCAGCCGGGAACCTGGGGACACTGAAGCTTTCTTT
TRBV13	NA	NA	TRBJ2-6	CASSSHYTGANVLTF	TGTGCCAGCAGCTCCCACTATACTGGGGCCAACGTCCTGACTTTC
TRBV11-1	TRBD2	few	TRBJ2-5	CASSLTPSGVGQETQYF	TGTGCCAGCAGCCTGACGCCTAGCGGGGTTGGACAAGAGACCCAGTACTTC